This T cell receptor beta chain is drawn from a study of OX40 agonist ivuxolimab in advanced cancers. The germline V gene encodes CDR1 LNHDA and CDR2 SQIVND (reference sequence). The CDR3 totals 16 residues. V gave up 10 bases and J gave up 4 bases, with 25 bases separating them. The assay was immunoSEQ multiplex PCR, and TCRdb's table has in-frame clones only and misses some. The sample lists about 120,000 clones, around 87% occurring once. The J gene is TRBJ2-5, the V gene TRBV19; the D gene is possibly TRBD2 (6 bases). Sequences were derived from CD4+ or CD8+ T cells sorted from blood, sampled in a trial of the OX40 agonist ivuxolimab. The receptor was derived from an adult with an advanced solid tumor such as melanoma, head and neck, liver or kidney cancer. The CDR3 DNA reads as TGTGCCACCCGCCCGGGGATGCGGGGTCCGTCAGAGACCCAGTACTTC. This translates into CATRPGMRGPSETQYF.